This T cell receptor beta chain was sequenced for a study of shared clonotypes between healthy human individuals. General study findings and limits: Limited genetic and exposure-history diversity came from having few donors.

The CDR3 covers 14 residues. V lost 6 bases and J lost 4; bases outside the gene matches: 6. Germline lookup yields CDR1 MDHEN and CDR2 SYDVKM. Details on this clone: Its antigen remains unidentified.

Deep-level running was used for the assay. Replicate PCRs run on sorted subsets employed 200 ng DNA, approximately 30,000 T cell genomes. TCRdb keeps only in-frame clones here, not all; method: immunoSEQ multiplex PCR. The sample shows a few hundred thousand clones, about 96% of them seen only once. The receptor was isolated from a woman aged 25 to 39 in good health. The chain combines TRBV28 with TRBJ1-5; 7 nucleotides align to TRBD1. Sequenced material: naive CD4+ T cells sorted from blood. Noted subset: CD45RA+ positively selected. CDR3 in amino acids: CASSAGQKNQPQHF. DNA for the CDR3: TGTGCCAGCAGCGCGGGACAGAAAAATCAGCCCCAGCATTTT.